This record looks at one T cell receptor (beta chain) sequence and its context. Its antigen is not known. The data stem from a study of cytomegalovirus exposure and HLA in healthy donors. Overall study: Unique TCRs from HLA-typed donors, 70 million to 100 million of them, were held in an early data release. Whole-study results and caveats: Researchers reported in a later analysis that a missense DCLRE1C variant was tied to TCR beta V- and J-gene trimming. Cytomegalovirus-associated TCR beta chains were listed, numbering roughly 150.

Germline CDR1 SGHRS, CDR2 YFSETQ. This CDR3 region has 19 residues. The V and J ends lost 0 bases and 0 bases, in that order; junction bases with no gene match: 11. This PCR relied on a set of 60 Vbeta primers and 13 Jbeta primers. Per the study methods: A later analysis counted 80 million or so unique TCR beta chains, around 10 million shared. Repertoires were generated with immunoSEQ multiplex PCR, while TCRdb's copy carries only in-frame clones and drops some. From that table come the V and J calls and clone size; the DNA was used to work out D and trimming. The sample includes 55,000 to 75,000 clones, around 87% of them seen just once.

Sequences were obtained from PBMCs. This chain joins TRBV5-1 and TRBJ2-1; TRBD2 aligns across 8 bases. The sequence came from a young man in good health and CMV-seronegative. CDR3 nucleotide sequence: TGCGCCAGCAGCTTGGCCGATGCGGGGGGTCCCTTCTCCTACAATGAGCAGTTCTTC. As protein: CASSLADAGGPFSYNEQFF.